This entry concerns a single T cell receptor beta chain. No antigen is known for it. This entry comes from a study of T-cell reconstitution after alpha-beta-depleted transplantation in children. Construction of the TCRbeta library involved unique molecular identifiers. Via MiXCR, TCRdb re-called the PCR reads, giving one row per CDR3 protein. The sample includes around 960,000 distinct CDR3 sequences, about 26% of them seen just once. Study-level points and caveats: Alpha-beta T cells about two months after transplant reportedly derived from several hundred expanded graft clones.

The origin of this receptor is a boy under two years old who had a stem cell transplant for SCID, so the T cells may come from the graft donor. The source was PBMCs, mostly from graft donor cells, collected 360 days after TCRalphabeta/CD19-depleted stem cell transplant.

The CDR3 region is CASSLFTGAPHNEQFF. CDR3 in DNA: TGTGCCAGCAGCTTATTTACGGGGGCGCCCCACAATGAGCAGTTCTTC. J is TRBJ2-1 and V is TRBV11-2, with D perhaps being TRBD1 or TRBD2 (6 bases each). The CDR3 sequence is 16 residues long. V lost 2 bases to trimming and J lost 5 bases, with 16 bases between them. Germline values: CDR1 SGHAT, CDR2 FQNNGV.